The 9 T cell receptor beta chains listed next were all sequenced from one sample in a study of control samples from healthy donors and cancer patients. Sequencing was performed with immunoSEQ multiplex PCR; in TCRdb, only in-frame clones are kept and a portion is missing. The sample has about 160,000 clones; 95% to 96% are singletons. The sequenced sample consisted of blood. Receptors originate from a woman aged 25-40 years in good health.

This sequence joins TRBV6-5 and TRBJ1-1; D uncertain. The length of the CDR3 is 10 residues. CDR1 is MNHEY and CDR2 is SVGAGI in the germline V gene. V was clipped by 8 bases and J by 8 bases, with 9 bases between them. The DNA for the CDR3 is TGTGCCAGCGGGAATGGGGAAGCTTTCTTT. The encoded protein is CASGNGEAFF.

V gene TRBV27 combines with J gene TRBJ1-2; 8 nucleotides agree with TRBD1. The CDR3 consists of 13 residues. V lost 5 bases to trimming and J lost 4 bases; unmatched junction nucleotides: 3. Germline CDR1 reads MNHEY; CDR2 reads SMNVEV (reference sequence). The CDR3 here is CASSLGTGYGYTF. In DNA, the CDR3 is TGTGCCAGCAGTCTGGGGACAGGCTATGGCTACACCTTC.

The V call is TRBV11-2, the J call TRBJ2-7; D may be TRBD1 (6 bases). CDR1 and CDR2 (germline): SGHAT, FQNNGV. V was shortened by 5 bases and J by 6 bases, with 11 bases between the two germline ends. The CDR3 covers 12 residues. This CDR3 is CASSPDSGEQYF. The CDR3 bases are TGTGCCAGCAGCCCGGACAGCGGCGAGCAGTACTTC.

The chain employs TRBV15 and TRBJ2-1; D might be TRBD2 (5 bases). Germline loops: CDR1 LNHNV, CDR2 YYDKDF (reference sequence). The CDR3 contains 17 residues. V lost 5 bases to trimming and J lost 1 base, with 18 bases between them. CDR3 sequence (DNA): TGTGCCACCAGCCCCCGGCGTGAGGGAATGTCCTACAATGAGCAGTTCTTC. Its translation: CATSPRREGMSYNEQFF.

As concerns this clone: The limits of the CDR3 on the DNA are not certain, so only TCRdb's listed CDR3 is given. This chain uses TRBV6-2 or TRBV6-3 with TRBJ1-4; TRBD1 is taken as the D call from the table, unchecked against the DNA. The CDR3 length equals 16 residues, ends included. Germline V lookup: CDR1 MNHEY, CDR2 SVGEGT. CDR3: CASSTSTWGRGEKLFF.

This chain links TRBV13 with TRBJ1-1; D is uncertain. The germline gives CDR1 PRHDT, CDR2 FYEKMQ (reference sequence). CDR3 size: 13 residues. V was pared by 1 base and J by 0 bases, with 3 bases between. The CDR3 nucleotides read TGTGCCAGCAGCTTAGCCTTGAACACTGAAGCTTTCTTT. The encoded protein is CASSLALNTEAFF. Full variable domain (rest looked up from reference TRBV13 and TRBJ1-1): AAGVIQSPRHLIKEKRETATLKCYPIPRHDTVYWYQQGPGQDPQFLISFYEKMQSDKGSIPDRFSAQQFSDYHSELNMSSLELGDSALYFCASSLALNTEAFFGQGTRLTVV.

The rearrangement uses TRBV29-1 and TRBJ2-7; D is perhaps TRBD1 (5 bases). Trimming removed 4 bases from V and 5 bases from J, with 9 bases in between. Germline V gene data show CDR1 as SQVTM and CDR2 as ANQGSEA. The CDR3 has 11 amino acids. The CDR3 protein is CSVGRAHEQYF. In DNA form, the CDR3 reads TGCAGCGTTGGCAGGGCCCACGAGCAGTACTTC.

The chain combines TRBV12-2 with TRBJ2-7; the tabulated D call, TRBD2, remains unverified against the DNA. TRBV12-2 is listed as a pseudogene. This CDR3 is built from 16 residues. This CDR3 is CASRLEVVRSSYEQYF. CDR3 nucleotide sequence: TGTGCAAGTCGCTTAGAAGTTGTCCGGAGCTCCTACGAGCAGTACTTC.

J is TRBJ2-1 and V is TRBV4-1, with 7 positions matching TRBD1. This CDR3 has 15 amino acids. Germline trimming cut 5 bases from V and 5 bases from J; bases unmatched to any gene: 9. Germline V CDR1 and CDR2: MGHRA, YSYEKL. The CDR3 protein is CASSLNTGDHNEQFF. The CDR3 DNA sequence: TGCGCCAGCAGCTTAAATACAGGGGACCACAATGAGCAGTTCTTC.